What follows are 21 T cell receptor beta chains derived from one specimen sequenced in a study of human thymus T cells. Corrective cardiac operations yielded the resected thymus tissue. TCRdb keeps only in-frame clones here, not all; method: immunoSEQ multiplex PCR. In the table there are tens of thousands of clones, around 96% of which are singletons. Sequenced material: thymus tissue. These TCRs come from a boy younger than two with a congenital heart defect but otherwise immunologically healthy.

The CDR3 DNA reads TGTGCCAGCATAGAGGACAGGGGAGAAGGGGGCTACACCTTC. Residues: CASIEDRGEGGYTF. This chain joins TRBV25-1 and TRBJ1-2; 9 bases match TRBD1. Per the germline V gene, CDR1 is MGHDK and CDR2 is SYGVNS. There are 14 residues in the CDR3. With 7 bases clipped from V and 8 bases from J, the junction kept 11 bases outside the gene matches.

The V gene is TRBV9, the J gene TRBJ2-2; no reliable D call. This CDR3 region has 15 residues. CDR1 and CDR2 (germline): SGDLS, YYNGEE. V lost 0 bases, J lost 6 bases, and 12 bases lay in between. Here the CDR3 DNA reads TGTGCCAGCAGCGTAGAGGCCCAACCGCCCGGGGAGCTGTTTTTT. This encodes CASSVEAQPPGELFF.

This clone was detected once. The chain has TRBV11-2 and TRBJ1-1; D gene uncertain. The germline gives CDR1 SGHAT, CDR2 FQNNGV. Trimming stripped 2 bases from V and 1 base from J, with 14 bases between. This CDR3 has 16 residues. CDR3 in amino acids: CASSLKPTETNTEAFF. In DNA form, the CDR3 reads TGTGCCAGCAGCTTAAAACCCACAGAGACGAACACTGAAGCTTTCTTT.

V and J are TRBV4-2 and TRBJ1-5, with D maybe TRBD1 (6 bases). The CDR3 consists of 15 residues. Germline CDR1 LGHNA, CDR2 YNFKEQ. The germline V and J ends were trimmed by 1 base and 4 bases, with 11 bases remaining between them. This CDR3 is CASSQAGQINQPQHF. Written as DNA, the CDR3 is TGTGCCAGCAGCCAAGCCGGACAGATTAATCAGCCCCAGCATTTT.

The chain couples TRBV6-1 to TRBJ2-5; D unresolved. Trimming left V 3 bases short and J 5 bases short, with 7 bases between. The germline gives CDR1 MNHNS, CDR2 SASEGT. The CDR3 is made up of 12 amino acids. The CDR3 reads CASSESWETQYF. The CDR3 DNA is TGTGCCAGCAGTGAGTCGTGGGAGACCCAGTACTTC.

This clone occurred once. The rearrangement joins TRBV7-6 to TRBJ2-1, with 10 bases fitting TRBD2. The CDR3 is 13 residues long. Germline lookup yields CDR1 SGHVS and CDR2 FNYEAQ. The trim removed 11 bases at V and 4 bases at J, leaving 5 bases unmatched. The CDR3 sequence is CAVELAGYNEQFF. DNA of the CDR3: TGTGCCGTCGAACTAGCGGGGTACAATGAGCAGTTCTTC.

The chain recombines TRBV9 with TRBJ1-2; D is unresolved. From germline, CDR1 is SGDLS and CDR2 YYNGEE. Deletions cut 0 bases from V and 8 bases from J, with 17 bases between. The CDR3 runs to 15 residues. For the CDR3, the DNA is TGTGCCAGCAGCGTAGTGGACGGCTTTATGACGGGCTACACCTTC. It is translated as CASSVVDGFMTGYTF.

The genes are TRBV15 and TRBJ2-1; 10 bases are a match to TRBD1. Germline lookup yields CDR1 LNHNV and CDR2 YYDKDF (reference sequence). J gave up 2 bases and V 5 bases, and 3 bases lay outside the gene matches. The CDR3 has 15 amino acids. The chain's CDR3 is CATSGQGGPYNEQFF. The DNA of the CDR3 is TGTGCCACCAGCGGACAGGGGGGCCCCTACAATGAGCAGTTCTTC.

This clone was picked up one time. The chain couples TRBV28 to TRBJ2-7; D gene ambiguous. Trimming took off 8 bases at V and 2 bases at J, with 16 bases between the two ends. Germline CDR1 and CDR2: MDHEN and SYDVKM. CDR3 length: 14 amino acids. The CDR3 protein is CASQVALWPYEQYF. CDR3 DNA sequence: TGTGCCAGCCAGGTAGCCCTGTGGCCCTACGAGCAGTACTTC.

This clone was seen a few times. The chain joins TRBV9 to TRBJ1-2; D unclear. Trimming shortened V by 3 bases and J by 7 bases, and 7 bases separated the two germline ends. The CDR3 covers 11 residues. Per the germline V gene, CDR1 is SGDLS and CDR2 is YYNGEE. In nucleotides, the CDR3 is TGTGCCAGCAGCGCGGCGAGTGGCTACACCTTC. As protein: CASSAASGYTF.

This chain links TRBV2 with TRBJ1-2; 8 bases agree with TRBD1. CDR3 length: 14 amino acids. With 5 bases clipped from V and 4 bases from J, the junction kept 6 bases outside the gene matches. Germline V gene lookup returns CDR1 SNHLY and CDR2 FYNNEI. DNA for the CDR3: TGTGCCAGCAGTACCCAGGGGGCCTTCTATGGCTACACCTTC. The encoded protein is CASSTQGAFYGYTF.

This sequence joins TRBV4-3 and TRBJ1-6; a weak D match, TRBD1 (5 bases). CDR3 length: 13 amino acids. Looked up from germline, CDR1 is LGHNA and CDR2 is YSLEER. The germline V and J ends were trimmed by 6 bases and 8 bases, with 11 bases remaining between them. The CDR3: CASSSQVDSPLHF. In DNA form, the CDR3 reads TGCGCCAGCAGTTCACAGGTGGATTCACCCCTCCACTTT.

The chain has TRBV29-1 and TRBJ1-1, with 7 bases aligning to TRBD1. Germline V gives CDR1 SQVTM, CDR2 ANQGSEA. The V gene end was trimmed by 4 bases and the J gene end by 4 bases; junction bases not matched to a gene: 15. The length of the CDR3 is 16 residues. CDR3 sequence: CSVVRPEVPGGTEAFF. As DNA, the CDR3 is TGCAGCGTTGTTCGGCCCGAGGTTCCAGGGGGCACTGAAGCTTTCTTT. Combining the CDR3 with reference TRBV29-1 and TRBJ1-1 gives the whole variable domain SAVISQKPSRDICQRGTSLTIQCQVDSQVTMMFWYRQQPGQSLTLIATANQGSEATYESGFVIDKFPISRPNLTFSTLTVSNMSPEDSSIYLCSVVRPEVPGGTEAFFGQGTRLTVV.

The V call is TRBV15, the J call TRBJ1-3; 12 positions agree with TRBD1. The ends lost 1 base at V and 0 bases at J; junction bases unmatched: 16. Germline V gene data show CDR1 as LNHNV and CDR2 as YYDKDF (reference sequence). The CDR3 is 22 residues long. The CDR3 DNA reads TGTGCCACCAGCAGAGCCGCCCATCCGGGACAGGGGGCGGAATCCTCTGGAAACACCATATATTTT. Translation: CATSRAAHPGQGAESSGNTIYF.

In DNA, the CDR3 is TGTGCCAGCAGCCCCCCGCTGGACTCTGGAAACACCATATATTTT. It encodes CASSPPLDSGNTIYF. The chain carries TRBV5-6 and TRBJ1-3, with D hard to call. The CDR3 covers 15 residues. Germline-derived CDR1 and CDR2 are SGHDT and YYEEEE. V was pared by 4 bases and J by 0 bases, with 11 bases between.

The chain employs TRBV30 and TRBJ2-3; D ambiguous. The CDR3 runs 12 residues. Germline V gene lookup returns CDR1 GTSNPN and CDR2 SVGIG (reference sequence). V gave up 3 bases and J gave up 8 bases, with 12 bases separating them. CDR3 nucleotides: TGTGCCTGGAGAAAGGATGGAGTTACGCAGTATTTT. Encoded protein: CAWRKDGVTQYF.

The V and J genes are TRBV28 and TRBJ1-5; 9 bases fit TRBD1. CDR3 length equals 13 residues. The germline CDR1 and CDR2 sequences are MDHEN and SYDVKM. The V and J ends lost 10 bases and 6 bases, in that order; junction bases with no gene match: 7. The CDR3 spells CANQGQGGQPQHF. CDR3 nucleotides: TGTGCCAACCAGGGACAGGGAGGTCAGCCCCAGCATTTT.

In regard to this clone: One end of the junction does not line up with germline, which may come from a read error. The V call is TRBV28, the J call TRBJ2-7; no definite D call. The CDR3 consists of 13 residues. Germline V gene data show CDR1 as MDHEN and CDR2 as SYDVKM. The CDR3 loop is CASSFHTLCPRFF. The DNA of the CDR3 is TGTGCCAGCAGTTTCCATACTTTATGCCCACGGTTCTTC.

The V call is TRBV30, the J call TRBJ2-7; TRBD1 agrees at 9 bases. Germline V gives CDR1 GTSNPN, CDR2 SVGIG (reference sequence). Trimming cost V 0 bases and J 7 bases; bases outside gene matches: 13. The CDR3 runs 16 residues. The CDR3 here is CAWSVLPGQGADEQYF. CDR3 coding DNA: TGTGCCTGGAGTGTACTACCGGGACAGGGTGCAGATGAGCAGTACTTC.

The chain carries TRBV18 and TRBJ1-2; 9 bases fit TRBD1. This CDR3 has 14 amino acids. V lost 6 bases and J lost 3; bases outside the gene matches: 5. Germline V lookup: CDR1 KGHSH, CDR2 LQKENI. The CDR3 region is CASSPGQGDYGYTF. The CDR3 coding sequence is TGTGCCAGCTCTCCGGGACAGGGTGACTATGGCTACACCTTC.

This chain connects TRBV7-9 to TRBJ1-2; TRBD1 matches 7 bases. The CDR3 contains 18 residues. V shed 1 base, J shed 4 bases, and the junction held 15 bases outside the gene matches. Germline loops: CDR1 SEHNR, CDR2 FQNEAQ (reference sequence). CDR3 sequence reads: CASSLGMVVTGTVYGYTF. CDR3 nucleotides: TGTGCCAGCAGCTTAGGTATGGTGGTGACCGGGACAGTCTATGGCTACACCTTC. Full variable domain (outside the CDR3, taken from reference TRBV7-9 and TRBJ1-2): DTGVSQNPRHKITKRGQNVTFRCDPISEHNRLYWYRQTLGQGPEFLTYFQNEAQLEKSRLLSDRFSAERPKGSFSTLEIQRTEQGDSAMYLCASSLGMVVTGTVYGYTFGSGTRLTVV.